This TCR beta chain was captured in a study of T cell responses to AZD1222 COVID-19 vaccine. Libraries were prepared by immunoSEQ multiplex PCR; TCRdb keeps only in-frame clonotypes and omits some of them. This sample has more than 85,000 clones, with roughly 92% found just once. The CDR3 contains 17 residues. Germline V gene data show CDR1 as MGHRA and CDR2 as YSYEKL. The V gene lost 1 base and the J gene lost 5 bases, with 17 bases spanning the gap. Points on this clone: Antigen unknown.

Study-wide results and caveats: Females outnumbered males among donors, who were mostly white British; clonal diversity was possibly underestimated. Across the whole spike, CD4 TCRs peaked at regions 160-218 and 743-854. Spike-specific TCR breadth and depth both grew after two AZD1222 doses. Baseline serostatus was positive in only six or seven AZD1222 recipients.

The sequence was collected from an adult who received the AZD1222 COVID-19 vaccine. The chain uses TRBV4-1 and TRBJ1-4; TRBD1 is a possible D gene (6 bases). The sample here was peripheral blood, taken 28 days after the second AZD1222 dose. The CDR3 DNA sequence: TGCGCCAGCAGCCAAGGGAGGGGGAGCCGGGGAAATGAAAAACTGTTTTTT. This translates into CASSQGRGSRGNEKLFF.